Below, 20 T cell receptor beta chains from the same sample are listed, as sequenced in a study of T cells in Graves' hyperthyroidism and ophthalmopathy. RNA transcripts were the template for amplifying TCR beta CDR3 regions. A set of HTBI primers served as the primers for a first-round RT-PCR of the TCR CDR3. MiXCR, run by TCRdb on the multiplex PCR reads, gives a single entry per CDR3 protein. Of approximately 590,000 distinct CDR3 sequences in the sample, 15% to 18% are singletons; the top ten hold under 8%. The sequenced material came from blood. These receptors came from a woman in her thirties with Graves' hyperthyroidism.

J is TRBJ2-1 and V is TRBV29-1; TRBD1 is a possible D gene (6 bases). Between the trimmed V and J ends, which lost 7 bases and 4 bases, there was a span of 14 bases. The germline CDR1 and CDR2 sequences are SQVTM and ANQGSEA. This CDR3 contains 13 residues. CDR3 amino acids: CSAGGVLYNEQFF. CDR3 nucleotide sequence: TGCAGCGCTGGGGGCGTGCTGTACAATGAGCAGTTCTTC.

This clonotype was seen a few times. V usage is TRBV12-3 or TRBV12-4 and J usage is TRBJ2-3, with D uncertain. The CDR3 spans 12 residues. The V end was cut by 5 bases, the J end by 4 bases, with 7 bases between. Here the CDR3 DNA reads TGTGCCAGCAGTACACCCCCAGATACGCAGTATTTT. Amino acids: CASSTPPDTQYF.

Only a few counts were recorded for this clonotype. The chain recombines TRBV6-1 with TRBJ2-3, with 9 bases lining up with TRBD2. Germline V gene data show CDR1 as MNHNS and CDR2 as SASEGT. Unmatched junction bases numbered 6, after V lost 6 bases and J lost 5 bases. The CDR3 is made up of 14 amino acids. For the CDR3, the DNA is TGTGCCAGCAGCATTAGCGGGAGAAAAGATACGCAGTATTTT. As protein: CASSISGRKDTQYF.

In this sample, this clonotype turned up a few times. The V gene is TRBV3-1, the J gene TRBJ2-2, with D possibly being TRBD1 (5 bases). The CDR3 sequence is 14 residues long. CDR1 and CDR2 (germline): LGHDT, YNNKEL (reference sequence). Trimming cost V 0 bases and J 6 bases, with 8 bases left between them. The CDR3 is CASSQDRVPGELFF. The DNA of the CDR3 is TGTGCCAGCAGCCAAGACAGGGTGCCCGGGGAGCTGTTTTTT.

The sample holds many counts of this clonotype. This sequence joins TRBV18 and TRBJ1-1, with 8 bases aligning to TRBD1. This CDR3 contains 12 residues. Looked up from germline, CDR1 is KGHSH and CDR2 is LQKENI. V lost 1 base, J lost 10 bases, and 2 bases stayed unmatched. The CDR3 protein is CASSPQDRGAFF. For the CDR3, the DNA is TGTGCCAGCTCACCACAAGACAGGGGAGCTTTCTTT.

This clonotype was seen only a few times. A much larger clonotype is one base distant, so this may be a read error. The CDR3 nucleotides are TGTGCCAGCTCACCCCGGACAGGGGACACTGGAGCTTTCTTT. Amino acids: CASSPRTGDTGAFF. The chain combines TRBV18 with TRBJ1-1, with 9 bases fitting TRBD1. CDR1 is KGHSH, CDR2 LQKENI, per germline. CDR3 length equals 14 residues.

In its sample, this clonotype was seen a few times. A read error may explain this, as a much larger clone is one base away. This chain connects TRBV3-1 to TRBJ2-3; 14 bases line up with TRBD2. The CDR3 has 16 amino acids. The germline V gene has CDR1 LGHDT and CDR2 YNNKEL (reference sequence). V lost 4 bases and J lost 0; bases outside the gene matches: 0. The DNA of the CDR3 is TGTGCCAGCAGCCGGACTAGCGGGAGGAGCACAGATACGCAGTATTTT. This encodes CASSRTSGRSTDTQYF.

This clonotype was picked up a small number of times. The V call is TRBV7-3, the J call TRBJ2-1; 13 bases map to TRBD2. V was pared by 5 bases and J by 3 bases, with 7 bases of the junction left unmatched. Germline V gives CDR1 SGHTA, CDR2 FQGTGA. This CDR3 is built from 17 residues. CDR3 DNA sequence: TGTGCCAGCAGCCCGGGGACTAGCGGGAAACTCTACAATGAGCAGTTCTTC. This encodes CASSPGTSGKLYNEQFF.

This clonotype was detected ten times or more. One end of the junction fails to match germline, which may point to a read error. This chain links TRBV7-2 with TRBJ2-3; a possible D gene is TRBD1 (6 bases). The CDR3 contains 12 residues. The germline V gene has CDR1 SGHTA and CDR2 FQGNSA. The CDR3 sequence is CASSGRTDTQYF. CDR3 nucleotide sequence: TGTGCCAGCAGCGGTCGGACAGACACGCAGTATTTT. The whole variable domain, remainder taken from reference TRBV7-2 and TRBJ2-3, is GAGVSQSPSNKVTEKGKDVELRCDPISGHTALYWYRQSLGQGLEFLIYFQGNSAPDKSGLPSDRFSAERTGGSVSTLTIQRTQQEDSAVYLCASSGRTDTQYFGPGTRLTVL.

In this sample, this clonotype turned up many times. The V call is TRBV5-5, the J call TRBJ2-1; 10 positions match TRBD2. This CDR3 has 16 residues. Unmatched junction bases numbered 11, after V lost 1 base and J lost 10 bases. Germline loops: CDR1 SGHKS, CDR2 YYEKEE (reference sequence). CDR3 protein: CASSLTPSSGSSEQFF. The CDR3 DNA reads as TGTGCCAGCAGCTTGACCCCCTCTAGCGGGAGTAGCGAGCAGTTCTTC.

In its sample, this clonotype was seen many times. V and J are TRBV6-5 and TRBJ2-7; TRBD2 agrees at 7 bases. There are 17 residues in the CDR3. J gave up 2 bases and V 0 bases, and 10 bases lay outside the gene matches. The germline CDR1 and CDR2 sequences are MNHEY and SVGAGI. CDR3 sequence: CASSYSILQAGTYEQYF. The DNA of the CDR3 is TGTGCCAGCAGTTACTCGATTCTACAAGCGGGAACCTACGAGCAGTACTTC.

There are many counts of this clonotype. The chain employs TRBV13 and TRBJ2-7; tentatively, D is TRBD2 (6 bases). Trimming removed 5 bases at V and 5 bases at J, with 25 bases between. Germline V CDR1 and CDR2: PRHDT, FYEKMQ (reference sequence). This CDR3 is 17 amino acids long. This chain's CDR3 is CASSTRRPVPSVDEQYF. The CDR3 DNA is TGTGCCAGCAGCACCCGGCGGCCCGTGCCTAGCGTGGACGAGCAGTACTTC.

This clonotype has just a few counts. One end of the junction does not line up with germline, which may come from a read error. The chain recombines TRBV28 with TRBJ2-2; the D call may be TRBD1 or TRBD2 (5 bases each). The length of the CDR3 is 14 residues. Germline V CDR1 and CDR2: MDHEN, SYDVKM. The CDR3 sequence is CVSMRGSNTGELFF. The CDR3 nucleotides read TGTGTCAGCATGAGGGGATCGAACACCGGGGAGCTGTTTTTT. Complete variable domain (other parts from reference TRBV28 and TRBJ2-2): DVKVTQSSRYLVKRTGEKVFLECVQDMDHENMFWYRQDPGLGLRLIYFSYDVKMKEKGDIPEGYSVSREKKERFSLILESASTNQTSMYLCVSMRGSNTGELFFGEGSRLTVL.

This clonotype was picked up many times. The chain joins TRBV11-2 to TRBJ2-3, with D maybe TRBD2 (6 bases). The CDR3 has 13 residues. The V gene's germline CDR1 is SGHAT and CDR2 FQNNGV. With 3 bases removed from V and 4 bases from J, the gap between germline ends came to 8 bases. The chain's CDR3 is CASSFRGSDTQYF. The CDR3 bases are TGTGCCAGCAGCTTTCGGGGGTCAGATACGCAGTATTTT.

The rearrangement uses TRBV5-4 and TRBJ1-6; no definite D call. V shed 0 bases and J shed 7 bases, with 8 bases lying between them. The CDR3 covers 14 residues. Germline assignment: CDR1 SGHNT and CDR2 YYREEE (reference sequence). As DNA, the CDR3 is TGTGCCAGCAGCTTGGAGGGTCAGAATTCACCCCTCCACTTT. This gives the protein CASSLEGQNSPLHF.

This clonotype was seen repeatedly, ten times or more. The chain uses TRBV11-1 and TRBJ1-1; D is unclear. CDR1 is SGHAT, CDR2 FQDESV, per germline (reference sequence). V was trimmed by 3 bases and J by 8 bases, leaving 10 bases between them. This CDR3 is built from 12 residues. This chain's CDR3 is CASSLGRKEAFF. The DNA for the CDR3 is TGTGCCAGCAGCTTGGGCAGGAAGGAAGCTTTCTTT.

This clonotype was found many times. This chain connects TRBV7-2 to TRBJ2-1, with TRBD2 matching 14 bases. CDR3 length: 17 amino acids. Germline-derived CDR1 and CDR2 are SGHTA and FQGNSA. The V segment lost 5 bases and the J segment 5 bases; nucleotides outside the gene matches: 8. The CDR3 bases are TGTGCCAGCAGCCCCTGGACTAGCGGGAGGTATAACAATGAGCAGTTCTTC. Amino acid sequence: CASSPWTSGRYNNEQFF.

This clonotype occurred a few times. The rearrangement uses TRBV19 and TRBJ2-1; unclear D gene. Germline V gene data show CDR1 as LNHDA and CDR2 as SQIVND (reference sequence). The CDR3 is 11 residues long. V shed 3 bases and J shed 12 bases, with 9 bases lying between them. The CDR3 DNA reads TGTGCCAGTAGTATTGCGGCTCGGCAGTTCTTC. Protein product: CASSIAARQFF.

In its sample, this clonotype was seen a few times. CDR3 loop: CASSSPGQQFYGYTF. DNA of the CDR3: TGTGCCAGCAGTTCTCCGGGACAGCAATTCTATGGCTACACCTTC. The chain is built from TRBV27 and TRBJ1-2, with TRBD1 identical over 7 bases. With V trimmed by 4 bases and J by 4 bases, 9 bases remained unmatched. This CDR3 contains 15 residues. Germline V gene data show CDR1 as MNHEY and CDR2 as SMNVEV (reference sequence).

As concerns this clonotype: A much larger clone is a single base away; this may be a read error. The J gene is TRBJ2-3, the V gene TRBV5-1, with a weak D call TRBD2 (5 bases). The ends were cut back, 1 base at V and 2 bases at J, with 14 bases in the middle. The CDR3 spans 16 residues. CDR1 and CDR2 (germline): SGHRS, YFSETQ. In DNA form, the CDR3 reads TGCGCCAGCAGCTTGCTCGGCGGAGGAAACACAGATACGCAGTATTTT. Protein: CASSLLGGGNTDTQYF. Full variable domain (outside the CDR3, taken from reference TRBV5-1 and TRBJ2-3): KAGVTQTPRYLIKTRGQQVTLSCSPISGHRSVSWYQQTPGQGLQFLFEYFSETQRNKGNFPGRFSGRQFSNSRSEMNVSTLELGDSALYLCASSLLGGGNTDTQYFGPGTRLTVL.